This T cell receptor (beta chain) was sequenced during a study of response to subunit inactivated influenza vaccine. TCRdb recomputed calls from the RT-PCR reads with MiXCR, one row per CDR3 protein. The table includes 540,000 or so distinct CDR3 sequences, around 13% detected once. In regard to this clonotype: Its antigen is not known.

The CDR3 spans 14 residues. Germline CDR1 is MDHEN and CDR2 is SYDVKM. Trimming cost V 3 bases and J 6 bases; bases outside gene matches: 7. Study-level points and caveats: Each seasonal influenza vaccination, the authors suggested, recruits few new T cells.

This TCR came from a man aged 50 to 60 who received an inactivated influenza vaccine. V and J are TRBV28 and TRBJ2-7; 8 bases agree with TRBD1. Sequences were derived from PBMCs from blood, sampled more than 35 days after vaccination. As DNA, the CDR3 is TGTGCCAGCAGTTTCAGACAGGGGTACTTCGAGCAGTACTTC. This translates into CASSFRQGYFEQYF.